What follows are 3 T cell receptor beta chains derived from one specimen sequenced in a study of blood T cell repertoires in COVID-19 (dated by TCRdb to between 2020 and 2021). The library was built by means of the immunoSEQ multiplex PCR assay. TCRdb provides this immuneACCESS table in a form limited to in-frame rearrangements. Some clones are lacking; in checked studies, under half of them reflect an unresolved V gene, and why the rest are absent is not known. The sample table contains over 350,000 clones; only one count was recorded for 90% to 95% of them. The leading ten clones occupy roughly 0.86% of the sample. The sequenced sample consisted of PBMCs or T cells enriched from blood (not recorded which). The receptors shown here come from a woman between 40 and 50 years old who had been exposed to COVID-19.

The chain links TRBV29-1 to TRBJ2-1; TRBD2 is a possible D gene (6 bases). Trimming stripped 3 bases from V and 5 bases from J, with 14 bases between. From germline, CDR1 is SQVTM and CDR2 ANQGSEA. The CDR3 contains 14 residues. In nucleotides, the CDR3 is TGCAGCGTTGAGGGGACTCTCACCCACAATGAGCAGTTCTTC. The encoded protein is CSVEGTLTHNEQFF.

This chain uses TRBV19 with TRBJ1-2, with a possible D match to TRBD1 (5 bases). The ends were cut back, 8 bases at V and 8 bases at J, with 18 bases in the middle. This CDR3 is built from 13 residues. Germline V gene sequence: CDR1 LNHDA, CDR2 SQIVND (reference sequence). In DNA form, the CDR3 reads TGTGCCAGTCGACCCCAGGGAAGACACGGCTACACCTTC. Translated: CASRPQGRHGYTF.

This clone came up a few times. This chain connects TRBV2 to TRBJ1-1; 10 nucleotides match TRBD1. Trimming took 10 bases from V and 6 from J; bases not matched to a gene: 8. This CDR3 comprises 13 residues. Germline lookup yields CDR1 SNHLY and CDR2 FYNNEI. CDR3: CATTWGQGSEAFF. CDR3 coding DNA: TGTGCCACGACTTGGGGACAGGGGTCTGAAGCTTTCTTT.